This TCR beta chain comes out of a study of low-dose radiotherapy and immunotherapy resistance in tumors. Study details: One day prior to radiation and immunotherapy, intravenous cyclophosphamide at 200 mg/m2 was given, repeated every two weeks.

In its sample, this clonotype was seen many times. The CDR3 contains 14 residues. V lost 3 bases to trimming and J lost 4 bases; unmatched junction nucleotides: 3. The V gene's germline CDR1 is LNHDA and CDR2 SQIVND (reference sequence). Stated time point: before trial treatment. In the RACIN dose-escalation trial, donors got nivolumab plus ipilimumab with aspirin, cyclophosphamide and radiotherapy. Alpha- and beta-chain coverage of first-strand cDNA came from TRAV- and TRBV-specific primers. Over around 19 PCR cycles, TCRs were amplified from a constant-region primer and V-primer adapter. TCRdb reprocessed the reads with MiXCR, giving one entry per CDR3 protein. The sample records about 82,000 distinct CDR3 sequences, approximately 20% being singletons.

The sequenced sample was PBMCs, obtained before treatment. The TCR comes from a male donor with prostate cancer. The V and J genes are TRBV19 and TRBJ2-7; 10 nucleotides line up with TRBD2. The CDR3 protein is CASSMGLAIYEQYF. The CDR3, as DNA: TGTGCCAGTAGTATGGGACTAGCGATTTACGAGCAGTACTTC.